This T cell receptor beta chain emerged from a study of OX40 agonist ivuxolimab in advanced cancers. Background on the study: Averaging 60 years in age, with a range of about 23 to 79, the cohort was 82.7% male.

Profiled with immunoSEQ multiplex PCR; TCRdb holds only in-frame clones, not every one. This table has some 60,000 clones, about 90% appearing once. Germline CDR1 SEHNR, CDR2 FQNEAQ (reference sequence). Germline trimming cut 3 bases from V and 2 bases from J; bases unmatched to any gene: 4. The length of the CDR3 is 15 residues. The chain couples TRBV7-9 to TRBJ2-3; 8 bases are shared with TRBD2. Here the sequenced sample was CD4+ or CD8+ T cells sorted from blood, taken in a trial of the OX40 agonist ivuxolimab. The source of this sequence is an adult with an advanced solid tumor such as melanoma, head and neck, liver or kidney cancer. The CDR3 protein is CASSLSGGPTDTQYF. Written as DNA, the CDR3 is TGTGCCAGCAGCTTGAGCGGGGGACCCACAGATACGCAGTATTTT.